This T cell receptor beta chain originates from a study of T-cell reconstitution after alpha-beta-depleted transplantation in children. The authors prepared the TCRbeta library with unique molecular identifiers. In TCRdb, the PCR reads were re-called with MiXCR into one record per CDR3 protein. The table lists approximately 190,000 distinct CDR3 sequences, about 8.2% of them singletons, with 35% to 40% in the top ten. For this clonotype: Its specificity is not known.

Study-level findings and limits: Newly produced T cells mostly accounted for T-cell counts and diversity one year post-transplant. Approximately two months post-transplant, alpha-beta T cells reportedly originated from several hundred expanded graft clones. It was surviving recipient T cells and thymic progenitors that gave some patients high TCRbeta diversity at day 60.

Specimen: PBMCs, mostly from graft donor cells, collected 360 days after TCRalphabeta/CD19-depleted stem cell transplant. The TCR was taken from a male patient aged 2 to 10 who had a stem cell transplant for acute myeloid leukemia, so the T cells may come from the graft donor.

CDR3: CASSFYRDTGDEQYF. As DNA, the CDR3 is TGCGCCAGCAGCTTTTACCGGGACACCGGGGACGAGCAGTACTTC. This sequence joins TRBV5-1 and TRBJ2-7; maybe TRBD1 (6 bases). V was shortened by 2 bases and J by 5 bases, with 17 bases between the two germline ends. The CDR3 has 15 residues. CDR1 and CDR2 (germline): SGHRS, YFSETQ.